This record covers a single T cell receptor (beta chain). No antigen is known for it. V gave up 0 bases and J gave up 6 bases, with 6 bases separating them. Germline CDR1 reads SNHLY; CDR2 reads FYNNEI. This CDR3 is 14 amino acids long. This record comes from a study of cytomegalovirus exposure and HLA in healthy donors. Study conclusions and caveats: When a later analysis compared HLA-associated TCR beta chains with equally common others, the HLA-associated chains turned out to be more clonally expanded and to have lower generation probabilities. A later analysis reported that several of the most significant clusters appeared to be linked to common viral pathogens, among them Epstein-Barr virus. Based on reports, TCR beta sequences accurately predicted HLA-A and HLA-B alleles for most subjects. The authors enumerated 180 or so TCR beta chains as linked to cytomegalovirus.

The study ran its PCR with 60 Vbeta and 13 Jbeta primers. Clones were read by immunoSEQ multiplex PCR, and TCRdb kept only the in-frame ones, dropping some. Among roughly 80,000 clones listed, around 84% were seen once. The specimen sequenced was PBMCs. The TCR comes from a woman aged 45-65 years in good health and CMV-seronegative. The rearrangement uses TRBV2 and TRBJ2-6; no firm D call. The CDR3 nucleotides are TGTGCCAGCAGTGAAGCAGAGGTGGCCAACGTCCTGACTTTC. Protein: CASSEAEVANVLTF.